This record looks at one T cell receptor (beta chain) sequence and its context. The data belong to a study of T cell changes during pregnancy in multiple sclerosis. Sequencing was performed with immunoSEQ multiplex PCR; in TCRdb, only in-frame clones are kept and a portion is missing. The sample includes about 36,000 clones, 93% of them seen just once. Germline CDR1 and CDR2: GTSNPN and SVGIG (reference sequence). This CDR3 is built from 13 residues. V dropped 6 bases and J dropped 3; count of bases not matched to a gene: 7. Source: CD4+ T cells from peripheral blood mononuclear cells, taken in the first trimester of pregnancy. This chain connects TRBV30 to TRBJ2-7, with TRBD1 identical over 8 bases. The TCR was taken from a female donor with multiple sclerosis, enrolled in a pregnancy study. The CDR3 protein is CACYRGNNYEQYF. The CDR3 region has the DNA TGTGCCTGTTACAGGGGGAACAACTACGAGCAGTACTTC. Full variable domain (remainder filled in from reference TRBV30 and TRBJ2-7): SQTIHQWPATLVQPVGSPLSLECTVEGTSNPNLYWYRQAAGRGLQLLFYSVGIGQISSEVPQNLSASRPQDRQFILSSKKLLLSDSGFYLCACYRGNNYEQYFGPGTRLTVT.